The table lists the clone carrying this T cell receptor (beta chain) with many counts. Its antigen is currently unknown. The data were obtained in a study of Graves' ophthalmopathy and Graves' hyperthyroidism. General observations from the study: Clonotypes were expanded in thyroid at above 0.001 frequency, and most also appeared in blood.

Amplifying from RNA transcripts, the study obtained TCR beta CDR3 regions. In the first round, RT-PCR was carried out with HTBI primers, and a multiplex PCR formed the second round. TCRdb passed the multiplex PCR reads through MiXCR, listing each CDR3 protein once. Seen here are 660,000 or so distinct CDR3 sequences, 35% to 50% observed once, and the top ten hold roughly 3.5%. The PBMC fraction was derived from less than 11 ml of fresh peripheral blood. The clonotype comes from an adult man with Graves' ophthalmopathy. The specimen was peripheral blood.

The CDR3, as DNA: TGTGCCAGCAGCTCAGGGACAGGGAAAGGAAACACCATATATTTT. As protein: CASSSGTGKGNTIYF. This chain uses TRBV7-2 with TRBJ1-3; 9 nucleotides line up with TRBD1. The CDR3 is 15 residues long. Per germline, CDR1 SGHTA and CDR2 FQGNSA. The V segment lost 4 bases and the J segment 4 bases; nucleotides outside the gene matches: 5.